The 15 T cell receptor beta chains below come from one sample, sequenced in a study of monozygotic twins with inflammatory bowel disease. One entry per CDR3 protein, without DNA, is what TCRdb gives after re-calling the 5' RACE reads. Its listing shows approximately 150,000 distinct CDR3 sequences. The material sequenced was blood. The source of these receptors is a human donor with ulcerative colitis or Crohn's disease, or a healthy co-twin of an affected twin (not recorded which).

The chain is built from TRBV6-1 and TRBJ1-1. The CDR3 loop spans 15 amino acids. Per the germline V gene, CDR1 is MNHNS and CDR2 is SASEGT. The CDR3 protein is CASSQGRLRNTEAFF.

The chain uses TRBV7-2 and TRBJ2-3; without DNA, the TCRdb call of TRBD2 cannot be checked. Per germline, CDR1 SGHTA and CDR2 FQGNSA. The CDR3 is made up of 17 amino acids. The CDR3 reads CASSQTDLYGNTDTQYF.

The chain carries TRBV9 and TRBJ2-7. CDR1 and CDR2 (germline): SGDLS, YYNGEE. This CDR3 is built from 14 residues. The CDR3 spells CASSVGRGPYEQYF. The whole variable domain, remainder taken from reference TRBV9 and TRBJ2-7, is DSGVTQTPKHLITATGQRVTLRCSPRSGDLSVYWYQQSLDQGLQFLIQYYNGEERAKGNILERFSAQQFPDLHSELNLSSLELGDSALYFCASSVGRGPYEQYFGPGTRLTVT.

The chain recombines TRBV4-2 with TRBJ2-7. This CDR3 region has 14 residues. Germline V CDR1 and CDR2: LGHNA, YNFKEQ. CDR3 region: CASSPVGGRDEQYF.

The rearrangement joins TRBV25-1 to TRBJ2-1; absent DNA, TCRdb's TRBD2 call cannot be checked. The CDR3 runs to 11 residues. CDR1 is MGHDK and CDR2 is SYGVNS in the germline V gene. The CDR3 spells CASRGLGEQFF.

The CDR3 protein is CASSYLPGQNSYNEQFF. The chain is built from TRBV6-2 or TRBV6-3 and TRBJ2-1; TCRdb's assignment of TRBD1 cannot be checked, as there is no DNA. CDR1 is MNHEY, CDR2 SVGEGT, per germline. The CDR3 runs 17 residues.

The CDR3: CASRSGDGRNQPQHF. The V and J genes are TRBV14 and TRBJ1-5; the TCRdb call, TRBD1, lacks DNA for checking. The CDR3 has 15 residues. CDR1 is SGHDN and CDR2 is FVKESK in the germline V gene.

This sequence joins TRBV20-1 and TRBJ1-2; TCRdb's D gene call, TRBD1, goes unchecked for lack of DNA. The CDR3 has 13 amino acids. In germline, CDR1 is DFQATT, CDR2 SNEGSKA (reference sequence). The CDR3 spells CSARAGVGYGYTF.

The CDR3 protein is CASSQLTGTGAPEQFF. The chain recombines TRBV7-6 with TRBJ2-1; the TCRdb D gene call, TRBD1, has no DNA to confirm it. The CDR3 totals 16 residues. Germline CDR1 is SGHVS and CDR2 is FNYEAQ.

The rearrangement joins TRBV5-1 to TRBJ1-2. Germline-derived CDR1 and CDR2 are SGHRS and YFSETQ. The CDR3 consists of 14 residues. CDR3 protein: CASSPPTVAGGYTF.

The chain combines TRBV6-6 with TRBJ1-1; the TRBD1 assignment by TCRdb is unverifiable without DNA. CDR3 length: 12 residues. Germline values: CDR1 MNHNY, CDR2 SVGAGI (reference sequence). CDR3 sequence: CASSPGRWSAFF.

The genes are TRBV18 and TRBJ2-5; TCRdb indicates TRBD2, and absent DNA this call remains unverified. This CDR3 has 18 residues. Looked up from germline, CDR1 is KGHSH and CDR2 is LQKENI. The CDR3 here is CASSPTSGSLSYQETQYF.

The J gene is TRBJ1-5, the V gene TRBV7-6. The CDR3 consists of 14 residues. In germline, CDR1 is SGHVS, CDR2 FNYEAQ. The chain's CDR3 is CASSGEPNNQPQHF.

The CDR3 loop is CSADGAPRSYEQYF. The chain has TRBV20-1 and TRBJ2-7; TCRdb outputs TRBD2, but without DNA this stays unchecked. Germline V gene sequence: CDR1 DFQATT, CDR2 SNEGSKA (reference sequence). This CDR3 has 14 residues.

J is TRBJ1-2 and V is TRBV6-6; TCRdb designates TRBD1, a call that cannot be tested without DNA. The CDR3 totals 14 residues. CDR1 is MNHNY, CDR2 SVGAGI, per germline (reference sequence). This CDR3 is CASSYGTGNYGYTF.